The 10 T cell receptor beta chains below come from one sample, sequenced in a study of T cells in localized non-small cell lung cancer (TCRdb year 2020). The library was made by the immunoSEQ multiplex PCR assay. Here the immuneACCESS table is served through TCRdb, limited to in-frame sequences with V and J called. Missing clones are a known gap in these copies; in checked studies unresolved V genes cover under half, and the rest lacks a known reason. Here the sample has about 33,000 clones; around 80% occur a single time. The ten biggest clones cover 16% of the sample. The sequenced sample was peripheral blood, obtained before any cancer treatment. Receptors were obtained from a male donor aged 60 or over with stage III squamous cell lung carcinoma.

This clone showed up just a few times. The rearrangement joins TRBV7-9 to TRBJ1-3; D is unclear. Deletions cut 2 bases from V and 2 bases from J, with 10 bases between. The CDR3 totals 15 residues. Germline V gene lookup returns CDR1 SEHNR and CDR2 FQNEAQ (reference sequence). CDR3 sequence reads: CASSLLVGTGNTIYF. The DNA of the CDR3 is TGTGCCAGCAGCTTATTAGTAGGGACTGGAAACACCATATATTTT.

The chain couples TRBV6-1 to TRBJ1-2; D unresolved. Germline CDR1 is MNHNS and CDR2 is SASEGT. The CDR3 extends over 10 amino acids. The V and J ends lost 6 bases and 2 bases respectively, with 1 base between them. The CDR3, as DNA: TGTGCCAGCAGGAACTATGGCTACACCTTC. This sequence encodes CASRNYGYTF.

The gene calls are TRBV7-3 and TRBJ1-1; no firm D call. CDR1 and CDR2 from the germline V gene are SGHTA and FQGTGA. CDR3 size: 15 residues. Trimming cost V 7 bases and J 4 bases, with 19 bases left between them. The CDR3 spells CASTRSGVRPTEAFF. CDR3 coding DNA: TGTGCCAGCACCCGAAGCGGAGTGAGACCCACTGAAGCTTTCTTT.

The gene calls are TRBV28 and TRBJ1-3; 11 bases match TRBD1. The CDR3 is made up of 14 amino acids. J gave up 5 bases and V 6 bases, and 3 bases lay outside the gene matches. Germline CDR1 and CDR2: MDHEN and SYDVKM. This CDR3 is CASSGQGARNTIYF. CDR3 nucleotide sequence: TGTGCCAGCAGCGGACAGGGGGCGAGAAACACCATATATTTT.

There are a few counts of this clone. The CDR3 protein is CASSVVGGAADTQYF. DNA of the CDR3: TGTGCCAGCAGCGTAGTAGGGGGGGCGGCGGATACGCAGTATTTT. The chain employs TRBV9 and TRBJ2-3; maybe TRBD2 (7 bases). The germline V gene has CDR1 SGDLS and CDR2 YYNGEE. The length of the CDR3 is 15 residues. V shed 0 bases and J shed 6 bases, with 14 bases lying between them.

V gene TRBV10-3 combines with J gene TRBJ1-5; D is undetermined. Trimming left V 4 bases short and J 4 bases short, with 8 bases between. In germline, CDR1 is ENHRY, CDR2 SYGVKD. The CDR3 extends over 13 amino acids. The DNA of the CDR3 is TGTGCCATCAGTGTTAGTGTGAATCAGCCCCAGCATTTT. This translates into CAISVSVNQPQHF.

This clone is labeled as medium-sized. Other DNA variants within this sample encode the same CDR3. This chain joins TRBV11-3 and TRBJ2-1; 9 bases agree with TRBD2. V dropped 4 bases and J dropped 4; count of bases not matched to a gene: 2. This CDR3 has 14 residues. Germline V gene data show CDR1 as SGHNT and CDR2 as YENEEA. CDR3 sequence reads: CASSSGLAYNEQFF. CDR3 in DNA: TGTGCCAGCAGCTCGGGACTAGCTTACAATGAGCAGTTCTTC.

This rearrangement joins TRBV29-1 to TRBJ2-1; 11 bases fit TRBD2. Unmatched junction bases numbered 8, after V lost 7 bases and J lost 6 bases. The CDR3 has 14 amino acids. The germline gives CDR1 SQVTM, CDR2 ANQGSEA. The CDR3 nucleotides read TGCAGCGCTATGACTAGCGGGAATTCCAATGAGCAGTTCTTC. Residues: CSAMTSGNSNEQFF.

V gene TRBV7-2 combines with J gene TRBJ2-7; D uncertain. This CDR3 has 13 amino acids. Germline-derived CDR1 and CDR2 are SGHTA and FQGNSA. V lost 3 bases and J lost 9, with 15 bases in between. The CDR3: CASSLTPMSGQYF. The CDR3 DNA reads TGTGCCAGCAGCTTGACTCCTATGTCAGGGCAGTACTTC. Using reference TRBV7-2 and TRBJ2-7 for the parts outside the CDR3, the full variable domain is GAGVSQSPSNKVTEKGKDVELRCDPISGHTALYWYRQSLGQGLEFLIYFQGNSAPDKSGLPSDRFSAERTGGSVSTLTIQRTQQEDSAVYLCASSLTPMSGQYFGPGTRLTVT.

This clone was picked up one time. The chain is built from TRBV18 and TRBJ2-4, with D unresolved. The CDR3 consists of 15 residues. Trimming left V 3 bases short and J 10 bases short, with 19 bases between. Germline values: CDR1 KGHSH, CDR2 LQKENI. The chain's CDR3 is CASSPLGQVQTIQYF. The CDR3 DNA is TGTGCCAGCTCACCCCTAGGGCAGGTCCAAACTATTCAGTACTTC.